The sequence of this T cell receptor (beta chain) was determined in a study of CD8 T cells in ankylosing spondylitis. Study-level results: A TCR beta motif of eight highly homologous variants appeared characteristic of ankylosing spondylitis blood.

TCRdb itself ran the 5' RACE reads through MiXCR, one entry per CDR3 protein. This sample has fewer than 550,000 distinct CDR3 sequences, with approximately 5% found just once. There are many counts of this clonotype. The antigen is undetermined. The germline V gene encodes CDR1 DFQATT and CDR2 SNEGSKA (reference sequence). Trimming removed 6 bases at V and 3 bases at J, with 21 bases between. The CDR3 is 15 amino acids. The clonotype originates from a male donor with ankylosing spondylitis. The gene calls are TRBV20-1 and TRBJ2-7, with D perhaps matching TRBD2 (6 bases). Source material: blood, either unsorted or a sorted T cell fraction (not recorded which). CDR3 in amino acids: CSAPERMGGNYEQYF. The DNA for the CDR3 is TGCAGTGCCCCAGAGCGGATGGGGGGTAACTACGAGCAGTACTTC.